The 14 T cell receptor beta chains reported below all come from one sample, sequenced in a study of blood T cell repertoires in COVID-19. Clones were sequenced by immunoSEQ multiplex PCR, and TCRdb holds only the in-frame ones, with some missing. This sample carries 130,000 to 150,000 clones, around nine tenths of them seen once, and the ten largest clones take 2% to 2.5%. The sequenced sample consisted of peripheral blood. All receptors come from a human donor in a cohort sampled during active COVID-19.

The CDR3 spells CASSPGGHRVNYEQYF. CDR3 sequence (DNA): TGTGCCAGCTCACCAGGTGGTCACAGGGTGAACTACGAGCAGTACTTC. J is TRBJ2-7 and V is TRBV18; possibly TRBD1 for D (6 bases). Germline CDR1 and CDR2: KGHSH and LQKENI. V lost 2 bases to trimming and J lost 3 bases, with 17 bases between them. This CDR3 contains 16 residues.

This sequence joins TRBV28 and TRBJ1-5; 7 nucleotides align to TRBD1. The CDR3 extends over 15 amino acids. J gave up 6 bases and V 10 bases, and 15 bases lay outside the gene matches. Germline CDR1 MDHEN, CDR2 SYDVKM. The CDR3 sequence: CANSLTGIGSQPQHF. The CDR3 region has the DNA TGTGCCAACAGCCTGACAGGGATCGGGAGTCAGCCCCAGCATTTT. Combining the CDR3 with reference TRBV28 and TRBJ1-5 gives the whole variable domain DVKVTQSSRYLVKRTGEKVFLECVQDMDHENMFWYRQDPGLGLRLIYFSYDVKMKEKGDIPEGYSVSREKKERFSLILESASTNQTSMYLCANSLTGIGSQPQHFGDGTRLSIL.

This CDR3 is CASSPGGLITGELFF. The CDR3 DNA sequence: TGTGCCAGCAGTCCAGGGGGCCTTATAACCGGGGAGCTGTTTTTT. This chain links TRBV6-2 or TRBV6-3 with TRBJ2-2; 8 positions match TRBD1. Germline assignment: CDR1 MNHEY and CDR2 SVGEGT. This CDR3 region has 15 residues. Trimming removed 5 bases from V and 5 bases from J; junction bases left unmatched: 7.

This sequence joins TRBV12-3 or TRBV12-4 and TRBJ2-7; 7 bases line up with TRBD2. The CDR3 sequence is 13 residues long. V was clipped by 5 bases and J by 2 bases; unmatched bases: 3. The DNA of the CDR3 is TGTGCCAGCAGTCCCGGGGGGACCTACGAGCAGTACTTC. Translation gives CASSPGGTYEQYF.

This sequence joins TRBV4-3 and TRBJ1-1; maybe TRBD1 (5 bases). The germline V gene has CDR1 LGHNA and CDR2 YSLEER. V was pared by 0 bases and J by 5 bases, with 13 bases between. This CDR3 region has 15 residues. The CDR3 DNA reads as TGCGCCAGCAGCCAAGATCTGGGCAGGGCGACTGAAGCTTTCTTT. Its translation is CASSQDLGRATEAFF.

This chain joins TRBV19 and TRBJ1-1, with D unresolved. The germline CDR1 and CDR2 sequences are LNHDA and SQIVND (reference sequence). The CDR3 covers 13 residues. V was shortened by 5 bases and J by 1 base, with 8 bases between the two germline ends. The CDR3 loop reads CASSLPPNTEAFF. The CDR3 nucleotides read TGTGCCAGTAGTCTCCCCCCGAACACTGAAGCTTTCTTT.

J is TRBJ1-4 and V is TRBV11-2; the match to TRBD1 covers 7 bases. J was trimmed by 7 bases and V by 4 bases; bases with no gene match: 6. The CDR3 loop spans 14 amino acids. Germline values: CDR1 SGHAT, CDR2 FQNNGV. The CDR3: CASSSSTGFEKLFF. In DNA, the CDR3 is TGTGCCAGCAGCTCCTCGACAGGGTTTGAAAAACTGTTTTTT.

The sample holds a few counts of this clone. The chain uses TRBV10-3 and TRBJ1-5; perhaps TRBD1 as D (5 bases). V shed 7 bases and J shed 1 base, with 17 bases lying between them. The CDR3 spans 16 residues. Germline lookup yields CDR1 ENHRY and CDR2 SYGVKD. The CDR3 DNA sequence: TGTGCCATCATCCATGCGGGGCGGGGGAGCAATCAGCCCCAGCATTTT. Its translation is CAIIHAGRGSNQPQHF.

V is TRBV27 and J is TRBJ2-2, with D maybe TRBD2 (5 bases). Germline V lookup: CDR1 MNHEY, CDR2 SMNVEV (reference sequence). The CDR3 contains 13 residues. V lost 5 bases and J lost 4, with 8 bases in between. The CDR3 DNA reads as TGTGCCAGCAGTACTAGTGGCACCGGGGAGCTGTTTTTT. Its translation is CASSTSGTGELFF.

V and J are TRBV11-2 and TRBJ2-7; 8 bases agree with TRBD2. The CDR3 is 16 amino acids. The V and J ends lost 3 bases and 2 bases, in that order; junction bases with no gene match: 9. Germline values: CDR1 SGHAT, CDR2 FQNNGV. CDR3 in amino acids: CASSFLAGLVPYEQYF. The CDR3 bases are TGTGCCAGCAGCTTCCTGGCGGGACTAGTTCCCTACGAGCAGTACTTC.

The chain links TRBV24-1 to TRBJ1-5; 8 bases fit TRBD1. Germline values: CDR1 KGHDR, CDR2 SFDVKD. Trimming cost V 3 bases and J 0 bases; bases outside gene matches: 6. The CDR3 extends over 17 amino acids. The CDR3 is CATSDPQGANSNQPQHF. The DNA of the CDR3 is TGTGCCACCAGTGATCCTCAGGGGGCGAATAGCAATCAGCCCCAGCATTTT.

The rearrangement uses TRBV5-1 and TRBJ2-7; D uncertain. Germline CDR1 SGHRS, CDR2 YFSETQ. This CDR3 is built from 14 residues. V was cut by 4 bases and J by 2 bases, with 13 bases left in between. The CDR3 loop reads CASSAAYGPYEQYF. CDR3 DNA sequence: TGCGCCAGCAGCGCCGCGTATGGGCCCTACGAGCAGTACTTC.

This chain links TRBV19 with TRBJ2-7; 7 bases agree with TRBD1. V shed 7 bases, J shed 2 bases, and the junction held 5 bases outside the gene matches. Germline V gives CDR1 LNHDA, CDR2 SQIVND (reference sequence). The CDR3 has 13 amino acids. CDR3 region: CASTMTGTYEQYF. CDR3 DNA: TGTGCCAGTACCATGACAGGGACCTACGAGCAGTACTTC.

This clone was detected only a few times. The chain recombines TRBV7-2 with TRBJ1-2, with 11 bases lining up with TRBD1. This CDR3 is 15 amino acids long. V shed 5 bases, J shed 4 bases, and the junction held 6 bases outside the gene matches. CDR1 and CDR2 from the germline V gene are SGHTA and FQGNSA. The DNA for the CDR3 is TGTGCCAGCAGCCTGGACAGGGGGCCTTCCTATGGCTACACCTTC. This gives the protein CASSLDRGPSYGYTF.